This T cell receptor (beta chain) was captured by sequencing in a study of T cell changes during pregnancy in multiple sclerosis. Germline V CDR1 and CDR2: SGHRS, YFSETQ. Deletions cut 0 bases from V and 5 bases from J, with 14 bases between. The CDR3 has 15 amino acids. This table comes from immunoSEQ multiplex PCR, and its TCRdb copy is limited to in-frame clones, with some not included. The table includes around 100,000 clones, 91% detected once. The rearrangement uses TRBV5-1 and TRBJ1-2; possibly TRBD1 for D (6 bases). The receptor was isolated from a female donor with multiple sclerosis, enrolled in a pregnancy study. The sequenced sample was peripheral blood, obtained in the second trimester of pregnancy. CDR3 DNA sequence: TGCGCCAGCAGCTTGGAGGACAGAGAGATATATGGCTACACCTTC. This sequence encodes CASSLEDREIYGYTF.